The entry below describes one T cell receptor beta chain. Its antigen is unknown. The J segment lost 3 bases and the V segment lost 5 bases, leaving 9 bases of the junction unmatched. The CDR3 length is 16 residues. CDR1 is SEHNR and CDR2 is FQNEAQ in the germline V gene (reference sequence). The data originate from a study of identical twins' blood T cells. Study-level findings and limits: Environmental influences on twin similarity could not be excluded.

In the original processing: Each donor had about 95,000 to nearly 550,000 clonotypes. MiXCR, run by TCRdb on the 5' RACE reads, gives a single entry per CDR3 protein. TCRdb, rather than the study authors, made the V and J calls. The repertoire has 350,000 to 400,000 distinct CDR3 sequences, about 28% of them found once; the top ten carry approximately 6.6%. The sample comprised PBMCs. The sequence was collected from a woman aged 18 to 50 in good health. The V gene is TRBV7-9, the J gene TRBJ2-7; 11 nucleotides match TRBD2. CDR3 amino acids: CASSLQRLAGYYEQYF. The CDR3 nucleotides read TGTGCCAGCAGCCTGCAGAGACTAGCGGGGTACTACGAGCAGTACTTC.